These T cell receptor beta chains were read from a single sample in a study of CD8 T cells in ankylosing spondylitis. TCRdb passed the 5' RACE reads through MiXCR, listing each CDR3 protein once. The table has 250,000 to 400,000 distinct CDR3 sequences, around 10% seen once. The sequencing input was blood, either unsorted or a sorted T cell fraction (not recorded which). The receptors derive from a female donor with ankylosing spondylitis or in good health (not recorded which). CDR3s include the opening cysteine and the closing phenylalanine or tryptophan. The D gene is left open where the match is weak. Size is omitted from some rows. Given values are once, few, many or a class for expanded clones.

j_gene	d_gene	abundance	v_gene	CDR3nt	CDR3aa
TRBJ1-1	-	many	TRBV7-8	TGTGCCAGCAGTTTTATTAGGACCCCGAACACTGAAGCTTTCTTT	CASSFIRTPNTEAFF
TRBJ2-4	-	few	TRBV12-3/TRBV12-4	TGTGCCAGCAGTTTGTTGGGATCGGCCAAAAACATTCAGTACTTC	CASSLLGSAKNIQYF
TRBJ2-2	TRBD2	many	TRBV12-3/TRBV12-4	TGTGCCAGCAGTTTCGCGGGAGGGAGGACCGGGGAGCTGTTTTTT	CASSFAGGRTGELFF
TRBJ1-5	TRBD1	many	TRBV20-1	TGCAGTGCTAGCCCCGGGACAGGGTTCGATCAGCCCCAGCATTTT	CSASPGTGFDQPQHF
TRBJ2-3	-	-	TRBV20-1	TGCTGTGCTTACGGGGCTTCGGCTGGAGGGGGCACAGATACGCAGTATTTT	CCAYGASAGGGTDTQYF
TRBJ2-5	-	few	TRBV29-1	TGCAGCGTTTGGGAGGCGGAGACCCAGTACTTC	CSVWEAETQYF
TRBJ2-1	TRBD1	few	TRBV10-3	TGTGCCATCAGTGGGGACAGGCTCCTGCACAATGAGCAGTTCTTC	CAISGDRLLHNEQFF
TRBJ2-7	-	many	TRBV5-1	TGCGCCAGCAGGCAGGACGGGAGAGTAAACGAGCAGTACTTC	CASRQDGRVNEQYF
TRBJ1-2	-	many	TRBV28	TGTGCCAGCAGGGGGTATGCAGGCAACTATGGCTACACCTTC	CASRGYAGNYGYTF
TRBJ1-1	-	many	TRBV7-2	TGTGCCAGCAGCTTAGTACGCACCGAAGCTTTCTTT	CASSLVRTEAFF
TRBJ2-4	-	-	TRBV20-1	TGCAGTGCGAGATCACTGGGCGAGGGCAAAAACATTCAGTACTTC	CSARSLGEGKNIQYF
TRBJ2-3	-	many	TRBV29-1	TGCAGCGTTAATGCTACGCAGTATTTT	CSVNATQYF
TRBJ2-1	TRBD2	many	TRBV9	TGTGCCAGCAGCCCGGAGACTAGCGGGAATGAGCAGTTCTTC	CASSPETSGNEQFF
TRBJ2-7	-	many	TRBV20-1	TGCAGTGCTAGAGGGCTCCAGAGAATCTACGAGCAGTACTTC	CSARGLQRIYEQYF
TRBJ2-7	-	many	TRBV28	TGTGCCAGCCATCATCGAGGGTTCTCCTACGAGCAGTACTTC	CASHHRGFSYEQYF
TRBJ1-5	-	many	TRBV12-3/TRBV12-4	TGTGCCAGCAGTATAGGGAGTCGCACTCAGCCCCAGCATTTT	CASSIGSRTQPQHF
TRBJ2-1	-	many	TRBV20-1	TGCAGTGTCACTGGAACATTCTCCTACAATGAGCAGTTCTTC	CSVTGTFSYNEQFF
TRBJ2-1	-	-	TRBV20-1	TGCAGTGGAGGGGCCCCGGGGGGCCTGGGTGAGCAGTTCTTC	CSGGAPGGLGEQFF
TRBJ2-7	-	few	TRBV12-3/TRBV12-4	TGTGCCAGCAGTTTCAAGGGAGCCTACGAGCAGTACTTC	CASSFKGAYEQYF
TRBJ2-3	-	few	TRBV5-1	TGCGCCAGCAGCTTGGAGGGTATTAGCACAGATACGCAGTATTTT	CASSLEGISTDTQYF
TRBJ2-4	TRBD1	many	TRBV20-1	TGCAGTGCTTGGTACACTCCGGGACAGAAAAACATTCAGTACTTC	CSAWYTPGQKNIQYF
TRBJ2-7	-	many	TRBV12-3/TRBV12-4	TGTGCCAGCAGCATAGGGGACGACCCCTACGAGCAGTACTTC	CASSIGDDPYEQYF
TRBJ2-1	TRBD1	few	TRBV7-8	TGTGCCAGCAGCTCGACAGGGCTGGACAATGAGCAGTTCTTC	CASSSTGLDNEQFF
TRBJ2-7	TRBD1	many	TRBV20-1	TGCAGTGCTAGACCTCCATCGACAGGGTTCTACGAGCAGTACTTC	CSARPPSTGFYEQYF
TRBJ2-1	-	-	TRBV6-2/TRBV6-3	TGTGCCAGCAGTCCAACCTCCAGGGGAGCCTACAATGAGCAGTTCTTC	CASSPTSRGAYNEQFF
TRBJ2-7	-	many	TRBV10-1	TGCGCCAGCAGGGGGGACGGGTACGAGCAGTACTTC	CASRGDGYEQYF
TRBJ2-5	-	-	TRBV29-1	TGCAGCGCCGCCCACTATGTTAAACAAGAGACCCAGTACTTC	CSAAHYVKQETQYF
TRBJ2-7	TRBD2	many	TRBV20-1	TGCAGTGCTAGAGATTACCGGGAGGTCGGCTACGAGCAGTACTTC	CSARDYREVGYEQYF
TRBJ1-1	-	-	TRBV6-6	TGTGCCAGCAGTTCCGTACACACTGAAGCTTTCTTT	CASSSVHTEAFF
TRBJ1-2	-	few	TRBV5-1	TGCGCCAGCAGCCGCCTGGACGCGGGCGATGGCTACACCTTC	CASSRLDAGDGYTF
TRBJ2-2	-	many	TRBV5-1	TGCGCCAGCAGCTTGGGAATAGGTCGCCTCTTCACCGGGGAGCTGTTTTTT	CASSLGIGRLFTGELFF
TRBJ1-4	-	-	TRBV12-3/TRBV12-4	TGTGCCAGCAGCAACAATAATGAAAAACTGTTTTTT	CASSNNNEKLFF
TRBJ1-1	-	once	TRBV11-2	TGTGCCAGCAGCTCTAGACTCTCACGCCCAGGAGCTTTCTTT	CASSSRLSRPGAFF
TRBJ2-7	TRBD1	few	TRBV28	TGTGCCAGCAGTTTCCGCCGGGACAGGGATTTATCTAAAACCTACGAGCAGTACTTC	CASSFRRDRDLSKTYEQYF
TRBJ1-2	-	many	TRBV7-2	TGTGCCAGCAGCTTAGAGGGGAGGCGGGCGCTACGTGGCTACACCTTC	CASSLEGRRALRGYTF
TRBJ2-7	TRBD1	few	TRBV7-9	TGTGCCAGCAGCTTAGCCATAGGGGGACAGGGATACGAGCAGTACTTC	CASSLAIGGQGYEQYF
TRBJ1-2	TRBD1	few	TRBV20-1	TGCAGTGCTGCGGGAGGGACAGCCTTTTATGGCTACACCTTC	CSAAGGTAFYGYTF
TRBJ2-7	-	many	TRBV5-1	TGCGCCAGCAGCTTATCAGGAGGGGCAGGATCCTACGAGCAGTACTTC	CASSLSGGAGSYEQYF
TRBJ2-5	TRBD2	many	TRBV29-1	TGCAGCGTGACGACTAGCGGGGCTCAAGAGACCCAGTACTTC	CSVTTSGAQETQYF